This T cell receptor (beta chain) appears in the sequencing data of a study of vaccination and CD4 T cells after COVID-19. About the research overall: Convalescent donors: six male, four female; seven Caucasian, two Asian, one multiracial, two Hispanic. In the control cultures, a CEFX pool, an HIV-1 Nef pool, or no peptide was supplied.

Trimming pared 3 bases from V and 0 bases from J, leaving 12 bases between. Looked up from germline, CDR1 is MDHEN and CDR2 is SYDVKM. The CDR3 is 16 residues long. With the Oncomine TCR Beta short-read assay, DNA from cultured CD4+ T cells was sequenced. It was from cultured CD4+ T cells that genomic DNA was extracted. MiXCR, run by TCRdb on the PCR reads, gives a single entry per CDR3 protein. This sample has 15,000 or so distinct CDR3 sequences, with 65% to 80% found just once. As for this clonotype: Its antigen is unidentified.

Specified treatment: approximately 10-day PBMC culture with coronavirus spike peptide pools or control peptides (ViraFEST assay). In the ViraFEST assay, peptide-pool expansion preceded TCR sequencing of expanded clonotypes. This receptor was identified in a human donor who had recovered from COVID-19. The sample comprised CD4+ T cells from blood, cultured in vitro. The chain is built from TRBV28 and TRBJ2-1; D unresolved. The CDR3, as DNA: TGTGCCAGCAGTTTGGCCGGGTTAAGCTCCTACAATGAGCAGTTCTTC. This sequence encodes CASSLAGLSSYNEQFF.